This T cell receptor (beta chain) was sequenced for a study of cytomegalovirus exposure and HLA in healthy donors (dated by TCRdb to the late 2010s). At the level of the whole study: A later analysis indicated that the 130 or so validation repertoires were generated on the platform also employed for the 670 or so repertoires of the first cohort. The aim of the study was to test whether cataloging public T cell receptors could identify signatures of past pathogen exposure. A separate validation cohort of roughly 130 different subjects was used in addition to the roughly 720-subject first cohort. High-throughput TCR immunosequencing, statistical association of individual TCRs with disease status, and machine learning were combined to predict cytomegalovirus infection status. What the research found in general, with its limitations: A later analysis had no HLA typing for the validation cohort, so co-occurrence there was scored across all 130 or so repertoires. It was suggested by the authors that the approach could potentially be generalized to other disease states and immunological phenotypes. The classifier was reported to diagnose cytomegalovirus status with high specificity and sensitivity in both the original cohort and the validation cohort. Of the cluster scores, 90% to 95% were above 0 in a later analysis, which found that TCRs clustered in the first cohort also tended to co-occur in the 110 or so validation repertoires. In vitro tests confirmed that a few of the cytomegalovirus-associated TCR beta chains recognize cytomegalovirus antigens. A total of 164 TCR beta chains were listed by the study as associated with cytomegalovirus. Most TCR sequences were observed very rarely across donors, whereas some public TCRs were present in many individuals.

The library was made by the immunoSEQ multiplex PCR assay. Regarding the original processing steps: A statistical classification framework was built to diagnose cytomegalovirus status from the catalog of TCR beta chain sequences. TCRdb retrieved this table from immuneACCESS and kept in-frame rearrangements only. Not all clones are present; in checked studies, unresolved V genes account for under half, and no reason is known for the remainder. From that table come the V and J calls and clone size; the DNA was used to work out D and trimming. The sample table records fewer than 120,000 clones; around nine tenths of these occur just once. 1.9% of the sample goes to the ten largest clones. Separate from the roughly 630-subject first cohort, the validation cohort of roughly 120 subjects was the group to which the donors belonged. About this clone itself: Its antigen has not been determined. Per-base quality was not reported, and no clone a single base away is much larger than it.

Sequenced input: PBMCs. This TCR came from a woman aged 18-30 years in good health and CMV-seronegative.

The CDR3 region reads CASSLEATKDTQYF. The sequenced DNA: TGTGCCAGCAGTTTAGAGGCTACGAAAGATACGCAGTATTTT. The chain is encoded by TRBV28 joined to TRBJ2-3, with no D gene named confidently. Taken from cysteine to phenylalanine, the CDR3 has 14 residues. The entry retains the CDR3 DNA only, 42 bases that are in frame from base 1. For CDR1 and CDR2, the germline V gene lists MDHEN and SYDVKM. V loses 2 bases of germline sequence and J loses 5 bases, and the interval between the two ends is 11 bases.